This T cell receptor beta chain was profiled in a study of control samples from healthy donors and cancer patients (dated by TCRdb to 2019 to 2021). The library was made by the immunoSEQ multiplex PCR assay. In its TCRdb copy, this immuneACCESS table keeps in-frame sequences only and misses some clones. Where compared with another copy, unresolved V genes explain less than half of these, and the others have no known cause. Recorded for this sample are about 100,000 clones; more than 75% of them occurred a single time. The ten most abundant clones make up 15% to 20% of the sample. In regard to this clone: There is no known antigen for this receptor. Per-base quality was not reported, and no clone a single base away is much larger than it.

Via the germline V gene, CDR1 is SGDLS and CDR2 YYNGEE. The CDR3 goes from the cysteine to the phenylalanine over 13 residues. Only CDR3 DNA remains: 39 bases, in frame from the first base. V is pared back by 0 bases and J by 5 bases, with 8 bases lying between the germline termini. This sequence uses TRBV9 and TRBJ2-5; no confident D gene assignment can be made. The receptor was isolated from a woman aged 50 to 60 in good health. Sequencing was carried out using blood. The CDR3 loop reads CASSVAVGETQYF. The nucleotides read TGTGCCAGCAGCGTAGCGGTTGGGGAGACCCAGTACTTC.